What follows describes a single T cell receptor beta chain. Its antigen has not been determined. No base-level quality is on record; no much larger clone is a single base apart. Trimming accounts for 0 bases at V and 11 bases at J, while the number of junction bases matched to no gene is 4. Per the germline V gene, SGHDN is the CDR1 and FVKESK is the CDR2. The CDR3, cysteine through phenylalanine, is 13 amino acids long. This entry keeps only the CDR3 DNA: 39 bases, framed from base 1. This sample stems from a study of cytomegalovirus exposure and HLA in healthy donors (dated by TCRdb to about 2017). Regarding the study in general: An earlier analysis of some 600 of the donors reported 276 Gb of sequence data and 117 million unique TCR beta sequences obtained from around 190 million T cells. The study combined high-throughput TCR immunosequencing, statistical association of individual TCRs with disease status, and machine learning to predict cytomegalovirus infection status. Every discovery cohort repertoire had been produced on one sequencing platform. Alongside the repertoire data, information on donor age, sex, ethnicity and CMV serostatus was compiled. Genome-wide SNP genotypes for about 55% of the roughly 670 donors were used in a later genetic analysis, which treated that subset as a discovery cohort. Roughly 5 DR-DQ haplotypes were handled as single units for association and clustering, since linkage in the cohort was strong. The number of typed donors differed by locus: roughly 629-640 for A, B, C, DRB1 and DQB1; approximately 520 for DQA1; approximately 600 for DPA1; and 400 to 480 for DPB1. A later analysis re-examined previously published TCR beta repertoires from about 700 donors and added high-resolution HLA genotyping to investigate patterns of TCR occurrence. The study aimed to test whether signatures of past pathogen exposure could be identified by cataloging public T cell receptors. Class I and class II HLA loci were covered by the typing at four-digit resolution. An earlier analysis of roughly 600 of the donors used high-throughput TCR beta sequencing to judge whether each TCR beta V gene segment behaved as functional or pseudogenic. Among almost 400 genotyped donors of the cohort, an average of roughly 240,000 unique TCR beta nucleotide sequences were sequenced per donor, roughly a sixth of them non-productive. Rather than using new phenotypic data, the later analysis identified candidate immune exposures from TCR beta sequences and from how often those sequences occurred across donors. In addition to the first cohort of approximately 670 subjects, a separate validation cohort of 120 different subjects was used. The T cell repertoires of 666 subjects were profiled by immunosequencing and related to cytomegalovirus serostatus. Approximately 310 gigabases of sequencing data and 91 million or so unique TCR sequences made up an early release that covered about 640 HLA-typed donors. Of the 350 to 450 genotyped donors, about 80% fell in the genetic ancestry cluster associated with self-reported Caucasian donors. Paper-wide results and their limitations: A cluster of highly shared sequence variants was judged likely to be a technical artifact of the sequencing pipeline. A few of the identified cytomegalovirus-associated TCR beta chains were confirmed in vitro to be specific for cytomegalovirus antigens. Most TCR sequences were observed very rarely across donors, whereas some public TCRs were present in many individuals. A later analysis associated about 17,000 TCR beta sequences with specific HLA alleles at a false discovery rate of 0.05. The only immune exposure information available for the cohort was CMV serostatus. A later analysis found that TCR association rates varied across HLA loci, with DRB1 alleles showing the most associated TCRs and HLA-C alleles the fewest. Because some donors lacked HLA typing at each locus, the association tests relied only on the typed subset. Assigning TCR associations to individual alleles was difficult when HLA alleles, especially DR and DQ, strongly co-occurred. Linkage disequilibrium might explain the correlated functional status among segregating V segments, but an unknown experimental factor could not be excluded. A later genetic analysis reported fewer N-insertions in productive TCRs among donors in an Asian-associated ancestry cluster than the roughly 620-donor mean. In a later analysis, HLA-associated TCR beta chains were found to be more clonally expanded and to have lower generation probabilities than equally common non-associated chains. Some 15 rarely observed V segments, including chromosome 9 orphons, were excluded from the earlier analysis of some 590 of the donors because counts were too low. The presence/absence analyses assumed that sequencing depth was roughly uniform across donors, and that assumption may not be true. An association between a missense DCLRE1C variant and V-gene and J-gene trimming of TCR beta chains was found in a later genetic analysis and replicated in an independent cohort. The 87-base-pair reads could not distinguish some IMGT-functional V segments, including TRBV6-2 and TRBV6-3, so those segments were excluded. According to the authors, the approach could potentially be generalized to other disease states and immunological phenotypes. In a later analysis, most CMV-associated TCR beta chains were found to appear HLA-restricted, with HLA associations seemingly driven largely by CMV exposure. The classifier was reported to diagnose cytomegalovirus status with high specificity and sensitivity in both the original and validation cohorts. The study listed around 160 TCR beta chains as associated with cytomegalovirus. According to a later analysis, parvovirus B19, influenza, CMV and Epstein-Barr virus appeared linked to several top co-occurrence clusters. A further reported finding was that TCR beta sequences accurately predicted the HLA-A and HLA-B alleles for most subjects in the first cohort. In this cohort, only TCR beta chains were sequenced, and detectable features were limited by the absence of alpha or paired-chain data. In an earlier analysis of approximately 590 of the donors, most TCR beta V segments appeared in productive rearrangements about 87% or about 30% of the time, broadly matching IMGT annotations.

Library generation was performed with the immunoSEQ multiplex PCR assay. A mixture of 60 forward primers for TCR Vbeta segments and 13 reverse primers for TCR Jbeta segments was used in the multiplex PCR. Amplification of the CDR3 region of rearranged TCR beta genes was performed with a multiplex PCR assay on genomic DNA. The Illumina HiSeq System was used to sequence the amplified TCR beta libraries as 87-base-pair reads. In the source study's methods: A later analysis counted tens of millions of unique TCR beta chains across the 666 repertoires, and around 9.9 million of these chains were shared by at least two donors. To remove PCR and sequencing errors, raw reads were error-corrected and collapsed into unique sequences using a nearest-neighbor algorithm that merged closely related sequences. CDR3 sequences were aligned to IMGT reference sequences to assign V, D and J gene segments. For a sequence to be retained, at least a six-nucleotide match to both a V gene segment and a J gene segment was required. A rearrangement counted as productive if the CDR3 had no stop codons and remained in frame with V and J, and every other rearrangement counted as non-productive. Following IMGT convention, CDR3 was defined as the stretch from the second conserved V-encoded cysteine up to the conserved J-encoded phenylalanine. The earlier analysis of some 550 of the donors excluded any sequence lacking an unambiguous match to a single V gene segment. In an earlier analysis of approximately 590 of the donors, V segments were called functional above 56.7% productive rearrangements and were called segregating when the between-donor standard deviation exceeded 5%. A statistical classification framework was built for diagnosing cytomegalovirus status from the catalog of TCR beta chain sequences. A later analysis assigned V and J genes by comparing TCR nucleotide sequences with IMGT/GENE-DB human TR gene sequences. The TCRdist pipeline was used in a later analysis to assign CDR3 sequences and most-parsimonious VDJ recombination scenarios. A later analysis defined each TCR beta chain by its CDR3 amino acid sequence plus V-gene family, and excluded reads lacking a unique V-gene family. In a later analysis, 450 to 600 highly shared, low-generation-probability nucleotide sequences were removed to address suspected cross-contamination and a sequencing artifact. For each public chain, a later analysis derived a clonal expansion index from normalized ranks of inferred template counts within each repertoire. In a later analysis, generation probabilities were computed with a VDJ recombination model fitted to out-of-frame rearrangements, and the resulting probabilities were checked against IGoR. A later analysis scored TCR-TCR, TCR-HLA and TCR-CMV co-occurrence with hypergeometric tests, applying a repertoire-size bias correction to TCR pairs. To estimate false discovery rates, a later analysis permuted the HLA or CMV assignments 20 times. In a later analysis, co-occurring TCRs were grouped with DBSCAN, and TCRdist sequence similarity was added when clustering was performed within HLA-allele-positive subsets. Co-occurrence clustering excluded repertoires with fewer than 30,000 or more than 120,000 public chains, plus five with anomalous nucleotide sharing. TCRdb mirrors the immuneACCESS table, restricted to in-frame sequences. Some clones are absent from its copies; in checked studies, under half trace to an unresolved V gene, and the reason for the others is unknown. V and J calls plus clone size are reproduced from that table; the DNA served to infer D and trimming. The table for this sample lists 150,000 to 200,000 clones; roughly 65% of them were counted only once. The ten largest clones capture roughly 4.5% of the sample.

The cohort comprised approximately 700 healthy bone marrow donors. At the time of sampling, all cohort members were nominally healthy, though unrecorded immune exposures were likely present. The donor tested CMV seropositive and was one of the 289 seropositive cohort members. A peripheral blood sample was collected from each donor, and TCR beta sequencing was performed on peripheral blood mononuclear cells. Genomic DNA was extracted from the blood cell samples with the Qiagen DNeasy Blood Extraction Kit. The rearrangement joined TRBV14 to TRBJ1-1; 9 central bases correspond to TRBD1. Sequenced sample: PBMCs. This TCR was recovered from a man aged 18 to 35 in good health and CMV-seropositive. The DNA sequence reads TGTGCCAGCAGCCAAGATTGGGACAGGGAGGCTTTCTTT. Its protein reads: CASSQDWDREAFF.